This TCR beta chain was recorded in a study of immune cell composition in non-small cell lung cancer. General study findings and limits: Squamous carcinomas (roughly 80%) more often had tumour-associated clones >0.5% than adenocarcinomas (approximately 35%). In adenocarcinoma, maximal tumour-associated clone frequency tracked TIL tumour reactivity.

This CDR3 contains 15 residues. Germline trimming cut 2 bases from V and 5 bases from J; bases unmatched to any gene: 5. The germline CDR1 and CDR2 sequences are SGHRS and YFSETQ. As to this clone: Its antigen remains unidentified.

Clones were read by immunoSEQ multiplex PCR, and TCRdb kept only the in-frame ones, dropping some. The sample holds about 10,000 clones; 50% to 75% are singletons and the top ten take over 15%. V and J are TRBV5-1 and TRBJ2-2; 8 bases match TRBD2. This receptor was taken from a human donor with non-small cell lung cancer. Sequenced input: lung tumor tissue. The CDR3 region has the DNA TGCGCCAGCAGCTTCGGGGGGGCGAGGACCGGGGAGCTGTTTTTT. Protein: CASSFGGARTGELFF.